Below, 25 T cell receptor beta chains from the same sample are listed, as sequenced in a study of spatial heterogeneity in lung cancer. Time point given: blood at routine non-recurrence follow-up after resection. TCRdb reprocessed the 5' RACE reads with MiXCR, giving one entry per CDR3 protein. The profile covers roughly 72,000 distinct CDR3 sequences, with about 9.5% appearing a single time and under 2.5% taken by the ten largest. The sequences come from PBMCs, collected at follow-up. All receptors come from a female donor with early-stage non-small cell lung cancer.

The table lists this clonotype with many counts. This chain uses TRBV28 with TRBJ1-3; the match to TRBD1 covers 10 bases. Germline CDR1 reads MDHEN; CDR2 reads SYDVKM. The CDR3 has 16 residues. V trimming: 5 bases; J trimming: 2 bases; junction bases outside the gene matches: 6. The CDR3 spells CASSPGTGEPGNTIYF. CDR3 sequence (DNA): TGTGCCAGCAGTCCAGGGACAGGGGAGCCTGGAAACACCATATATTTT.

This clonotype has a count of ten or more. The chain carries TRBV23-1 and TRBJ2-3; 7 nucleotides agree with TRBD2. TRBV23-1 is an open reading frame whose function is uncertain. V was pared by 0 bases and J by 5 bases, with 11 bases of the junction left unmatched. This CDR3 region has 17 residues. The CDR3 protein is CASSQSKGLPGEDTQYF. The CDR3 coding sequence is TGCGCCAGCAGTCAATCGAAGGGACTACCCGGGGAAGATACGCAGTATTTT.

The rearrangement links TRBV5-1 to TRBJ1-6, with D hard to call. The CDR3 runs 17 residues. V was cut by 3 bases and J by 0 bases, with 13 bases left in between. From germline, CDR1 is SGHRS and CDR2 YFSETQ. For the CDR3, the DNA is TGCGCCAGCAGCTCAGTCACACTGGGCTCCTATAATTCACCCCTCCACTTT. It translates to CASSSVTLGSYNSPLHF.

This clonotype was recorded many times. V is TRBV6-5 and J is TRBJ2-3; D unresolved. In germline, CDR1 is MNHEY, CDR2 SVGAGI. The CDR3 loop spans 12 amino acids. V was cut by 4 bases and J by 5 bases, with 7 bases left in between. The CDR3 DNA follows: TGTGCCAGCAGTTCCAGCGAAGATACGCAGTATTTT. Its translation is CASSSSEDTQYF.

In this sample, this clonotype turned up a few times. The V and J genes are TRBV5-1 and TRBJ2-2, with TRBD2 identical over 9 bases. Germline trimming cut 4 bases from V and 3 bases from J; bases unmatched to any gene: 7. The CDR3 is 16 amino acids. Germline assignment: CDR1 SGHRS and CDR2 YFSETQ. The DNA of the CDR3 is TGCGCCAGCAGCAAGGGGACTAGCTTCGACACCGGGGAGCTGTTTTTT. Encoded protein: CASSKGTSFDTGELFF. The variable domain in full, completed from reference TRBV5-1 and TRBJ2-2, reads KAGVTQTPRYLIKTRGQQVTLSCSPISGHRSVSWYQQTPGQGLQFLFEYFSETQRNKGNFPGRFSGRQFSNSRSEMNVSTLELGDSALYLCASSKGTSFDTGELFFGEGSRLTVL.

The gene calls are TRBV5-4 and TRBJ1-4; TRBD1 agrees at 8 bases. Germline loops: CDR1 SGHNT, CDR2 YYREEE (reference sequence). Trimming took 2 bases from V and 8 from J; bases not matched to a gene: 8. This CDR3 spans 15 amino acids. The CDR3 nucleotides are TGTGCCAGCAGCTTCGGCGGACAGGGTTGGGAAAAACTGTTTTTT. Amino acid sequence: CASSFGGQGWEKLFF.

This clonotype was recorded at least ten times. The chain joins TRBV5-4 to TRBJ1-4, with a possible D match to TRBD1 (5 bases). Trimming stripped 3 bases from V and 7 bases from J, with 16 bases between. This CDR3 has 15 residues. Germline V lookup: CDR1 SGHNT, CDR2 YYREEE (reference sequence). The CDR3 region has the DNA TGTGCCAGCAGCTGGCGGGGCCAGGGAGGTGAAAAACTGTTTTTT. This encodes CASSWRGQGGEKLFF. Combining the CDR3 with reference TRBV5-4 and TRBJ1-4 gives the whole variable domain ETGVTQSPTHLIKTRGQQVTLRCSSQSGHNTVSWYQQALGQGPQFIFQYYREEENGRGNFPPRFSGLQFPNYSSELNVNALELDDSALYLCASSWRGQGGEKLFFGSGTQLSVL.

Concerning this clonotype: A much bigger clone sits one base away, suggesting this may be a read error. This chain uses TRBV4-1 with TRBJ1-1, with 9 positions matching TRBD1. V lost 4 bases to trimming and J lost 4 bases; unmatched junction nucleotides: 4. This CDR3 contains 14 residues. Germline CDR1 MGHRA, CDR2 YSYEKL. The CDR3 loop is CASSLGQGITEAFF. In DNA, the CDR3 is TGCGCCAGCAGCCTGGGACAGGGTATCACTGAAGCTTTCTTT.

The V and J genes are TRBV20-1 and TRBJ1-5, with TRBD1 as a possible D gene (5 bases). Germline V gene lookup returns CDR1 DFQATT and CDR2 SNEGSKA (reference sequence). The CDR3 is 13 amino acids. V was cut by 1 base and J by 6 bases, with 10 bases left in between. CDR3 DNA: TGCAGTGCTAGAGTGGGGGTTTCTCAGCCCCAGCATTTT. This codes for CSARVGVSQPQHF.

Worth noting for this clonotype: A read error may be the cause here, since a much bigger clone is one base away. Given the absence of the conserved phenylalanine or tryptophan at the CDR3 end, a read error is likely. The chain has TRBV6-4 and TRBJ1-1; the D is unclear. V was clipped by 3 bases and J by 1 base, with 6 bases between them. This CDR3 is built from 13 residues. Germline values: CDR1 MRHNA, CDR2 SNTAGT. The CDR3 loop reads CASSETPNTEAFS. CDR3 nucleotides: TGTGCCAGCAGTGAAACACCGAACACTGAAGCTTTCTCT.

This clonotype came up many times. The genes are TRBV10-3 and TRBJ2-3; 10 nucleotides align to TRBD1. The CDR3 is made up of 14 amino acids. In germline, CDR1 is ENHRY, CDR2 SYGVKD. Germline trimming cut 4 bases from V and 7 bases from J; bases unmatched to any gene: 5. CDR3 loop: CAISGTGGMNTQYF. The CDR3 DNA sequence: TGTGCCATCAGTGGGACAGGGGGAATGAATACGCAGTATTTT.

This clonotype was found many times. The rearrangement uses TRBV4-1 and TRBJ2-2; TRBD1 is a possible D gene (6 bases). V was clipped by 1 base and J by 4 bases, with 16 bases between them. This CDR3 is 17 amino acids long. The V gene's germline CDR1 is MGHRA and CDR2 YSYEKL. The CDR3 DNA reads as TGCGCCAGCAGCCAAGTTCTCGACAGGCCGGGCACCGGGGAGCTGTTTTTT. Amino acids: CASSQVLDRPGTGELFF.

This clonotype was detected many times. V gene TRBV7-2 combines with J gene TRBJ2-5; tentatively, D is TRBD1 or TRBD2 (5 bases each). CDR1 and CDR2 from the germline V gene are SGHTA and FQGNSA. V was shortened by 5 bases and J by 4 bases, with 20 bases between the two germline ends. CDR3 size: 16 residues. The CDR3 nucleotides are TGTGCCAGCAGCGGGGGATGGCGTAAGAATTCAGAGACCCAGTACTTC. Its translation is CASSGGWRKNSETQYF.

In its sample, this clonotype was seen many times. V usage is TRBV10-3 and J usage is TRBJ2-5, with D perhaps given as TRBD1 or TRBD2 (5 bases each). The V and J ends lost 8 bases and 5 bases respectively, with 18 bases between them. The germline V gene has CDR1 ENHRY and CDR2 SYGVKD. The CDR3 consists of 14 residues. CDR3 coding DNA: TGTGCCATCTCAATCCGGGACGCTCCGGAGACCCAGTACTTC. It codes for CAISIRDAPETQYF.

This clonotype was observed a few times. The rearrangement uses TRBV6-5 and TRBJ2-5; 11 nucleotides match TRBD2. Looked up from germline, CDR1 is MNHEY and CDR2 is SVGAGI. The CDR3 is 13 residues long. J lost 5 bases, V lost 7 bases, and 3 bases had no gene match. The CDR3 nucleotides are TGTGCCAGCAAATCTAGCGGGAGGGAGACCCAGTACTTC. Its protein product is CASKSSGRETQYF.

This clonotype occurred many times. The chain couples TRBV28 to TRBJ2-2, with TRBD1 as a possible D gene (7 bases). The V end was cut by 7 bases, the J end by 1 base, with 19 bases between. Germline V gene sequence: CDR1 MDHEN, CDR2 SYDVKM. The CDR3 extends over 17 amino acids. The CDR3, as DNA: TGTGCCAGCACGAGCCAGGGGGGCCAGAGGAACACCGGGGAGCTGTTTTTT. Protein sequence: CASTSQGGQRNTGELFF.

This clonotype was recorded at least ten times. This rearrangement joins TRBV2 to TRBJ1-1, with 7 bases aligning to TRBD1. The CDR3 is made up of 14 amino acids. V lost 6 bases to trimming and J lost 3 bases; unmatched junction nucleotides: 7. Germline CDR1 reads SNHLY; CDR2 reads FYNNEI. CDR3 in amino acids: CASSRQGGDTEAFF. DNA of the CDR3: TGTGCCAGCAGCAGACAGGGAGGAGACACTGAAGCTTTCTTT.

V gene TRBV30 combines with J gene TRBJ2-4, with TRBD2 as a possible D gene (5 bases). V lost 2 bases and J 9 bases, leaving 11 bases between the germline ends. The CDR3 spans 12 residues. CDR1 is GTSNPN, CDR2 SVGIG, per germline (reference sequence). As DNA, the CDR3 is TGTGCCTGGAGTCCGGGAACCCTCATTCAGTACTTC. Protein: CAWSPGTLIQYF.

In its sample, this clonotype was seen many times. This rearrangement joins TRBV27 to TRBJ2-1; D might be TRBD2 (5 bases). The V gene lost 7 bases and the J gene lost 7 bases, with 14 bases spanning the gap. Germline V gene data show CDR1 as MNHEY and CDR2 as SMNVEV (reference sequence). The CDR3 contains 13 residues. The CDR3 DNA follows: TGTGCCAGCATCCCCCCCGGCGGGAATGAGCAGTTCTTC. Protein product: CASIPPGGNEQFF.

About this clonotype: This may come from a read error, since a much larger clone is one base off. The V and J genes are TRBV24-1 and TRBJ2-4, with D tentatively TRBD2 (5 bases). Germline V gives CDR1 KGHDR, CDR2 SFDVKD. CDR3 length equals 13 residues. CDR3 sequence reads: CATMDGVKNIQHF. CDR3 sequence (DNA): TGTGCCACAATGGACGGGGTAAAAAACATTCAGCACTTC.

The chain has TRBV28 and TRBJ2-5; D is undetermined. CDR3 length equals 14 residues. CDR1 and CDR2 from the germline V gene are MDHEN and SYDVKM. The germline V and J ends were trimmed by 1 base and 1 base, with 7 bases remaining between them. The CDR3, as DNA: TGTGCCAGCAGTTTATTTTCCCTCCAAGAGACCCAGTACTTC. Translating gives CASSLFSLQETQYF.

This clonotype was seen repeatedly, ten times or more. The chain joins TRBV30 to TRBJ2-3; D remains unclear. CDR1 and CDR2 (germline): GTSNPN, SVGIG (reference sequence). Trimming shortened V by 2 bases and J by 4 bases, and 4 bases separated the two germline ends. This CDR3 spans 11 amino acids. CDR3: CAWSTSDTQYF. CDR3 nucleotides: TGTGCCTGGAGTACATCAGATACGCAGTATTTT. Together with reference TRBV30 and TRBJ2-3, the CDR3 gives the full variable domain: SQTIHQWPATLVQPVGSPLSLECTVEGTSNPNLYWYRQAAGRGLQLLFYSVGIGQISSEVPQNLSASRPQDRQFILSSKKLLLSDSGFYLCAWSTSDTQYFGPGTRLTVL.

This chain links TRBV7-2 with TRBJ1-1; D call uncertain. The CDR3 extends over 14 amino acids. Looked up from germline, CDR1 is SGHTA and CDR2 is FQGNSA. With 2 bases removed from V and 1 base from J, the gap between germline ends came to 8 bases. The CDR3 DNA reads as TGTGCCAGCAGCTTAACGCGGGCGAACACTGAAGCTTTCTTT. Its protein is CASSLTRANTEAFF.

Many counts were recorded for this clonotype. The chain uses TRBV29-1 and TRBJ2-4; D gene uncertain. Germline V gene data show CDR1 as SQVTM and CDR2 as ANQGSEA. This CDR3 is built from 10 residues. Deletions cut 7 bases from V and 8 bases from J, with 9 bases between. The CDR3 reads CSAGSDIQYF. The DNA of the CDR3 is TGCAGCGCCGGATCGGACATTCAGTACTTC.

This clonotype has a count of ten or more. The chain links TRBV3-1 to TRBJ2-7; D may be TRBD1 (5 bases). Germline V CDR1 and CDR2: LGHDT, YNNKEL (reference sequence). V lost 4 bases and J 6 bases, leaving 13 bases between the germline ends. The CDR3 has 13 residues. CDR3 bases: TGTGCCAGCAGCCGGACACCCCTGGGCGAGCAGTACTTC. This codes for CASSRTPLGEQYF.